This is a list of T cell receptor beta chains from one sample in a study of shared clonotypes between healthy human individuals. TCRdb's table, derived via immunoSEQ multiplex PCR, lists solely in-frame clones and lacks some. This table has roughly 1.4 million clones, 98% to 99% appearing once. Sequences were obtained from naive CD4+ T cells sorted from blood. The source of these receptors is a young man in good health. CDR3s include the opening cysteine and the closing phenylalanine or tryptophan. The order of the fields is V gene, clone size, D gene, CDR3 length, J gene, CDR3 protein, CDR3 DNA. The D gene is left open where the match is weak. A row's size may be missing; if present it is once, few, many or a size class.

V: TRBV2; size: -; D: -; length: 14; J: TRBJ2-7; CDR3: CASSLTEYSYEQYF; DNA: TGTGCCAGCAGTCTAACAGAGTACTCCTACGAGCAGTACTTC
V: TRBV25-1; size: once; D: -; length: 13; J: TRBJ1-5; CDR3: CASSLGSIEPQHF; DNA: TGTGCCAGCAGTTTGGGTTCAATCGAGCCCCAGCATTTT
V: TRBV6-6; size: -; D: -; length: 12; J: TRBJ1-3; CDR3: CASSLTGNTIYF; DNA: TGTGCCAGCAGTTTAACCGGAAACACCATATATTTT
V: TRBV6-1; size: -; D: -; length: 12; J: TRBJ1-2; CDR3: CASSEGSYGYTF; DNA: TGTGCCAGCAGTGAAGGCTCATATGGTTACACCTTC
V: TRBV10-3; size: -; D: -; length: 13; J: TRBJ1-1; CDR3: CAIRRGSGTEAFF; DNA: TGTGCCATCAGGCGGGGAAGCGGCACTGAAGCTTTCTTT
V: TRBV2; size: -; D: -; length: 12; J: TRBJ1-2; CDR3: CAPRGSYYGYTF; DNA: TGTGCGCCGAGGGGGAGTTATTATGGCTACACCTTC
V: TRBV5-6; size: -; D: -; length: 19; J: TRBJ1-5; CDR3: CASSSHIPKQGIFNQPQHF; DNA: TGTGCCAGCAGCTCCCATATCCCAAAACAGGGAATCTTCAATCAGCCCCAGCATTTT
V: TRBV4-1; size: -; D: -; length: 15; J: TRBJ1-4; CDR3: CASSLLWGEFEKLFF; DNA: TGCGCCAGCAGCCTACTATGGGGCGAATTTGAAAAACTGTTTTTT
V: TRBV5-1; size: -; D: -; length: 15; J: TRBJ2-6; CDR3: CASSLGSSGANVLTF; DNA: TGCGCCAGCAGCTTGGGCAGCTCTGGGGCCAACGTCCTGACTTTC
V: TRBV27; size: -; D: -; length: 12; J: TRBJ2-7; CDR3: CASSLRGAQQYF; DNA: TGTGCCAGCAGTCTTAGGGGGGCCCAGCAGTACTTC
V: TRBV6-4; size: -; D: -; length: 15; J: TRBJ2-7; CDR3: CASSDPDSNSYEQYF; DNA: TGTGCCAGCAGTGACCCTGACAGTAACTCCTACGAGCAGTACTTC
V: TRBV5-6; size: -; D: TRBD1; length: 19; J: TRBJ2-6; CDR3: CASSSTGTGGRPGANVLTF; DNA: TGTGCCAGCAGCTCTACCGGGACAGGGGGCCGGCCTGGGGCCAACGTCCTGACTTTC
V: TRBV7-7; size: -; D: -; length: 14; J: TRBJ1-1; CDR3: CASSPPGANTEAFF; DNA: TGTGCCAGCAGCCCCCCGGGAGCGAACACTGAAGCTTTCTTT
V: TRBV5-4; size: -; D: TRBD2; length: 16; J: TRBJ2-7; CDR3: CASSLASGGPKGEQYF; DNA: TGTGCCAGCAGCTTGGCCAGCGGGGGCCCTAAGGGCGAGCAGTACTTC
V: TRBV10-3; size: once; D: -; length: 15; J: TRBJ1-2; CDR3: CAISESRQVKDGYTF; DNA: TGTGCCATCAGTGAGTCTCGACAGGTAAAGGATGGCTACACCTTC
V: TRBV2; size: -; D: TRBD2; length: 13; J: TRBJ2-7; CDR3: CASSEGEGFEQYF; DNA: TGTGCCAGCAGTGAAGGGGAGGGGTTCGAGCAGTACTTC
V: TRBV2; size: -; D: TRBD1; length: 13; J: TRBJ2-3; CDR3: CASSDRVTDTQYF; DNA: TGTGCCAGCAGCGACAGGGTTACAGATACGCAGTATTTT
V: TRBV28; size: -; D: -; length: 14; J: TRBJ2-3; CDR3: CASSTTGGTDTQYF; DNA: TGTGCCAGCAGTACAACCGGTGGGACAGATACGCAGTATTTT
V: TRBV11-2; size: -; D: -; length: 18; J: TRBJ2-4; CDR3: CASSTPGPLGGVRNIQYF; DNA: TGTGCCAGCAGCACGCCGGGACCCCTGGGAGGTGTGCGGAACATTCAGTACTTC
V: TRBV6-5; size: -; D: -; length: 15; J: TRBJ1-1; CDR3: CASSYARGVGTEAFF; DNA: TGTGCCAGCAGTTACGCCCGGGGGGTGGGCACTGAAGCTTTCTTT
V: TRBV18; size: -; D: -; length: 11; J: TRBJ2-7; CDR3: CASSQQYEQYF; DNA: TGTGCCAGCTCCCAACAGTACGAGCAGTACTTC
V: TRBV6-6; size: -; D: -; length: 15; J: TRBJ2-1; CDR3: CASSYGAGSYNEQFF; DNA: TGTGCCAGCAGTTACGGTGCGGGGTCCTACAATGAGCAGTTCTTC
V: TRBV7-9; size: -; D: -; length: 14; J: TRBJ1-1; CDR3: CASSLMGEGTEAFF; DNA: TGTGCCAGCAGCTTAATGGGGGAAGGCACTGAAGCTTTCTTT
V: TRBV27; size: -; D: TRBD2; length: 16; J: TRBJ2-3; CDR3: CASSITGTSRGYTQYF; DNA: TGTGCCAGCAGTATAACCGGGACTAGCCGCGGTTATACGCAGTATTTT
V: TRBV10-3; size: -; D: -; length: 13; J: TRBJ2-1; CDR3: CAISEGTDNEQFF; DNA: TGTGCCATCAGTGAAGGGACCGACAATGAGCAGTTCTTC
V: TRBV28; size: -; D: TRBD2; length: 18; J: TRBJ2-7; CDR3: CASSFLPTQTSGPLEQYF; DNA: TGTGCCAGCAGTTTTCTCCCCACCCAGACTAGCGGGCCACTGGAGCAGTACTTC
V: TRBV11-3; size: once; D: -; length: 15; J: TRBJ2-1; CDR3: CASSRFRDLGNEQFF; DNA: TGTGCCAGCAGTCGGTTCCGGGACCTGGGGAATGAGCAGTTCTTC
V: TRBV30; size: -; D: -; length: 13; J: TRBJ1-5; CDR3: CAWSYRGNQPQHF; DNA: TGTGCCTGGAGTTACAGGGGCAATCAGCCCCAGCATTTT
V: TRBV11-2; size: -; D: -; length: 12; J: TRBJ1-2; CDR3: CASSSRGALSTF; DNA: TGTGCCAGCAGCTCACGTGGGGCTCTAAGCACCTTC
V: TRBV9; size: -; D: -; length: 16; J: TRBJ2-3; CDR3: CASSVARRAYTDTQYF; DNA: TGTGCCAGCAGCGTAGCTCGGCGGGCTTACACAGATACGCAGTATTTT
V: TRBV5-4; size: -; D: -; length: 15; J: TRBJ1-4; CDR3: CASSLYTDMREKLFF; DNA: TGTGCCAGCAGCTTGTACACAGACATGAGGGAAAAACTGTTTTTT
V: TRBV5-1; size: -; D: TRBD2; length: 15; J: TRBJ2-7; CDR3: CASSLLAGSSYEQYF; DNA: TGCGCCAGCAGCTTACTAGCGGGGAGCTCCTACGAGCAGTACTTC
V: TRBV28; size: few; D: -; length: 13; J: TRBJ1-2; CDR3: CASSLGASDGYTF; DNA: TGTGCCAGCAGCCTCGGGGCCAGTGATGGCTACACCTTC
V: TRBV19; size: -; D: -; length: 17; J: TRBJ1-1; CDR3: CASSTPEAIGGSTEAFF; DNA: TGTGCCAGTAGTACACCAGAAGCGATAGGGGGAAGCACTGAAGCTTTCTTT
V: TRBV7-8; size: -; D: -; length: 15; J: TRBJ1-5; CDR3: CASSLRGPSNQPQHF; DNA: TGTGCCAGCAGCTTAAGAGGGCCCAGCAATCAGCCCCAGCATTTT
V: TRBV10-1; size: once; D: -; length: 14; J: TRBJ1-1; CDR3: CASSEAGVRTEAFF; DNA: TGCGCCAGCAGTGAGGCAGGGGTACGCACTGAAGCTTTCTTT
V: TRBV9; size: -; D: TRBD2; length: 17; J: TRBJ2-7; CDR3: CASSVGGRERSSYEQYF; DNA: TGTGCCAGCAGCGTAGGAGGGCGGGAGCGGAGCTCCTACGAGCAGTACTTC
V: TRBV9; size: -; D: TRBD2; length: 16; J: TRBJ2-1; CDR3: CASSVVASGLYNEQFF; DNA: TGTGCCAGCAGCGTAGTGGCTAGCGGATTATACAATGAGCAGTTCTTC
V: TRBV6-6; size: -; D: TRBD2; length: 15; J: TRBJ2-3; CDR3: CASSYTSGNTDTQYF; DNA: TGTGCCAGCAGTTACACTAGCGGGAACACAGATACGCAGTATTTT
V: TRBV28; size: -; D: -; length: 15; J: TRBJ2-5; CDR3: CASSTPSGGQETQYF; DNA: TGTGCCAGCAGTACCCCCAGTGGGGGCCAAGAGACCCAGTACTTC
V: TRBV4-2; size: once; D: -; length: 15; J: TRBJ2-7; CDR3: CASSQTRIGGKEQYF; DNA: TGTGCCAGCAGCCAAACCAGGATAGGGGGGAAGGAGCAGTACTTC
V: TRBV7-6; size: -; D: -; length: 15; J: TRBJ2-5; CDR3: CASSLARGTQETQYF; DNA: TGTGCCAGCAGCTTAGCGCGCGGGACTCAAGAGACCCAGTACTTC
V: TRBV5-1; size: -; D: TRBD2; length: 14; J: TRBJ2-7; CDR3: CASSLAGGPAEQYF; DNA: TGCGCCAGCAGCTTAGCGGGAGGGCCGGCCGAGCAGTACTTC
V: TRBV27; size: -; D: -; length: 16; J: TRBJ2-1; CDR3: CASSLRITRWSNEQFF; DNA: TGTGCCAGCAGTTTACGGATCACCCGGTGGTCCAATGAGCAGTTCTTC